This T cell receptor beta chain was obtained from a study of T cell repertoires in cytomegalovirus infection. Via MiXCR, TCRdb re-called the reads, giving one row per CDR3 protein. The sample yields around 230,000 distinct CDR3 sequences, 6.5% seen once. This CDR3 is built from 14 residues. Germline V gene sequence: CDR1 MDHEN, CDR2 SYDVKM. Trimming took 3 bases from V and 0 from J, leaving 8 bases between them. This clonotype was picked up many times. The chain uses TRBV28 and TRBJ1-2, with unresolved D. Sequenced sample: PBMCs. The TCR was taken from a human donor in good health (CMV status not recorded). Some clones in this sample may be carry-over from other donors' samples. CDR3 coding DNA: TGTGCCAGCAGTTTGATTGGGGCTAACTATGGCTACACCTTC. As protein: CASSLIGANYGYTF.